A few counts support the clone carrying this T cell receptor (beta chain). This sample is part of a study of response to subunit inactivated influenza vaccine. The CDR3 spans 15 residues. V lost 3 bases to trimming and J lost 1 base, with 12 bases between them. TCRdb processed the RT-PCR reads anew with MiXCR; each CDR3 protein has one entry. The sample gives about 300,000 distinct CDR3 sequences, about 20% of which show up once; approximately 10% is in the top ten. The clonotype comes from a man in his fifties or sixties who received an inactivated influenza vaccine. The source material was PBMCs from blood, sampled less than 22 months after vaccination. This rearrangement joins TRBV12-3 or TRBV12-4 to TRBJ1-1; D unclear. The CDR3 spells CASSFGGPANTEAFF. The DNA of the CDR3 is TGTGCCAGCAGTTTCGGCGGGCCGGCGAACACTGAAGCTTTCTTT.